A selection of T cell receptor beta chains follows, all from one sample in a study of blood T cell repertoires in COVID-19. This table comes from immunoSEQ multiplex PCR, and its TCRdb copy is limited to in-frame clones, with some not included. Of 150,000 or so clones detected, roughly 84% appear once; the ten largest clones hold under 7%. The sample taken for sequencing was PBMCs or T cells enriched from blood (not recorded which). The receptors originated from a woman between 50 and 59 years old who had been exposed to COVID-19. Each CDR3 is given with its conserved first and last residue. The D gene is left open where the match is weak. Part of the rows lack a size; the others show once, few, many or a class for expanded clones.

TRBJ2-2,once,TRBD2,TRBV10-3,TGTGCCATCAGGGGAGGGACGGACGCCACCGGGGAGCTGTTTTTT,CAIRGGTDATGELFF
TRBJ1-1,.,TRBD1,TRBV5-4,TGTGCCAGCAGCTCGGTCCGGGACAGGGCCCGACAAGAAGCTTTCTTT,CASSSVRDRARQEAFF
TRBJ2-3,.,TRBD1,TRBV19,TGTGCCAGTAGTTTCCTCGACAGGGGGTATTCAGATACGCAGTATTTT,CASSFLDRGYSDTQYF
TRBJ2-3,.,.,TRBV19,TGTGCCAGTAACCTACTAGGCACAGATACGCAGTATTTT,CASNLLGTDTQYF
TRBJ2-1,.,.,TRBV19,TGTGCCAGTAGTATAGGGGAGCAGCCCTTCTTGTATGAGCAGTTCTTC,CASSIGEQPFLYEQFF
TRBJ2-1,.,TRBD2,TRBV7-9,TGTGCCAGCAGCCTATTAGCGGGGGGGATTTACAATGAGCAGTTCTTC,CASSLLAGGIYNEQFF
TRBJ1-2,.,.,TRBV29-1,TGCAGCGTTGTCCTGGCAGCGGGTAGCTATGGCTACACCTTC,CSVVLAAGSYGYTF
TRBJ2-7,once,.,TRBV5-1,TGCGCCAGCAGCGGCCGGGACTTTAGCTACGAGCAGTACTTC,CASSGRDFSYEQYF
TRBJ2-1,.,TRBD1,TRBV13,TGTGCCAGCAGCCTTTGGACAGGGGTTTACAATGAGCAGTTCTTC,CASSLWTGVYNEQFF
TRBJ1-5,.,.,TRBV2,TGTGCCAGCGGCGGCCGTCAGCCCCAGCATTTT,CASGGRQPQHF
TRBJ2-3,.,TRBD1,TRBV5-8,TGTGCCAGCAGCCGGGGGACAGGGGGCGTCTCAGATACGCAGTATTTT,CASSRGTGGVSDTQYF
TRBJ1-3,.,.,TRBV7-9,TGTGCCAGCAGCTTACTGGCGACAGCGAAAGGAAACACCATATATTTT,CASSLLATAKGNTIYF
TRBJ2-3,.,TRBD2,TRBV2,TGTGCCAGCAGTGAGGGAGCGGGGGGGGCTACGCAGTATTTT,CASSEGAGGATQYF
TRBJ1-2,.,TRBD1,TRBV7-2,TGTGCCAGCAGCTTTAGGCAGGGGGTTAGCTATGGCTACACCTTC,CASSFRQGVSYGYTF
TRBJ1-3,.,.,TRBV4-2,TGTGCCAGCAGCCAAGATTCGCGGGGGGCGACAGGAAACACCATATATTTT,CASSQDSRGATGNTIYF
TRBJ2-5,.,TRBD2,TRBV29-1,TGCAGCGTCCTAGCGGAACAAGAGACCCAGTACTTC,CSVLAEQETQYF
TRBJ1-2,.,TRBD1,TRBV13,TGTGCCAGCAGCTCCGGACAGGGTAACTATGGCTACACCTTC,CASSSGQGNYGYTF
TRBJ1-2,.,.,TRBV5-1,TGCGCCAGCGGTGCCGCGGTAGCTAACTATGGCTACACCTTC,CASGAAVANYGYTF
TRBJ2-7,few,.,TRBV29-1,TGCAGCGTTGAAAAGCAGGACTACGAGCAGTACTTC,CSVEKQDYEQYF
TRBJ2-1,.,.,TRBV4-3,TGCGCCAGCAGCCAAGGCAGGGCAGCTGAGCAGTTCTTC,CASSQGRAAEQFF
TRBJ2-7,.,.,TRBV18,TGTGCCAGCTCACCACCGTTCGTTGCGGCAGATGCTAACAACGAGCAGTACTTC,CASSPPFVAADANNEQYF
TRBJ2-3,few,.,TRBV5-6,TGTGCCAGCAGCTTCCCGGCCAGCGGCACAGATACGCAGTATTTT,CASSFPASGTDTQYF
TRBJ2-2,.,.,TRBV11-2,TGTGCCAGCAGGTCCCCTATATATCCCGGGGAGCTGTTTTTT,CASRSPIYPGELFF
TRBJ1-2,.,TRBD1,TRBV7-9,TGTGCCAGCAGCTTAGTTCAGGGGGTTGGTGGCTACACCTTC,CASSLVQGVGGYTF
TRBJ2-7,.,.,TRBV6-5,TGTGCCAGCAGGCGAACTACGGGAGAGCAGTACTTC,CASRRTTGEQYF
TRBJ1-2,.,.,TRBV20-1,TGCAGTGCTAACGGGATCAATGGCTACACCTTC,CSANGINGYTF
TRBJ1-2,.,TRBD1,TRBV11-1,TGTGCCAGCAGCTCCCCGGGACAGCGGGGCTACACCTTC,CASSSPGQRGYTF
TRBJ2-2,.,TRBD1,TRBV7-9,TGTGCCAGCAGCCTAGCAGGGGGTGAGACCGGGGAGCTGTTTTTT,CASSLAGGETGELFF
TRBJ1-4,.,.,TRBV4-1,TGCGCCAGCAGCCACCTCCCGGGTCCCGGAGGGGAAAAACTGTTTTTT,CASSHLPGPGGEKLFF
TRBJ2-5,.,TRBD2,TRBV7-7,TGTGCCAGCAGCCCTCTCGGGGGGTCGGAGGAGACCCAGTACTTC,CASSPLGGSEETQYF
TRBJ2-7,few,TRBD2,TRBV7-9,TGTGCCAGCAGCTTCGGTACCGGGACTACCACTGGAGGCTACGAGCAGTACTTC,CASSFGTGTTTGGYEQYF
TRBJ1-2,.,TRBD1,TRBV13,TGTGCCAGCAGCCTCCAGGACAGGGGTGGCTACACCTTC,CASSLQDRGGYTF
TRBJ1-3,.,.,TRBV9,TGTGCCAGCAGCGTAGCTGGAGCGGACTCTGGAAACACCATATATTTT,CASSVAGADSGNTIYF
TRBJ2-7,.,TRBD2,TRBV11-2,TGTGCCAGCAGCTCACCACGCCGGGGACTAGCGGGAGCTTCGCACGAGCAGTACTTC,CASSSPRRGLAGASHEQYF
TRBJ2-1,.,TRBD2,TRBV9,TGTGCCAGCAGCGCTAGACTAGCGGGGGGGCCCGAGCAGTTCTTC,CASSARLAGGPEQFF
TRBJ1-6,.,TRBD1,TRBV7-9,TGTGCCAGCAGCAAGGGGACAGGGGATTCACCCCTCCACTTT,CASSKGTGDSPLHF
TRBJ1-2,.,TRBD1,TRBV15,TGTGCCACCAGCAGCCACCTCCGGGCAGGGGGAAACTATGGCTACACCTTC,CATSSHLRAGGNYGYTF
TRBJ2-1,.,.,TRBV6-4,TGTGCCAGCAGTGACTCGGCTGCATCCTACAATGAGCAGTTCTTC,CASSDSAASYNEQFF
TRBJ2-5,.,.,TRBV7-2,TGTGCCAGCAGCCGTATCCAAGAGACCCAGTACTTC,CASSRIQETQYF
TRBJ1-1,.,.,TRBV6-1,TGTGCCAGCAGTGATTCAGTCACTGAAGCTTTCTTT,CASSDSVTEAFF
TRBJ2-3,.,TRBD2,TRBV11-3,TGTGCCAGCAGCTTTCGGAGCGGGACCGACACAGATACGCAGTATTTT,CASSFRSGTDTDTQYF
TRBJ2-5,.,TRBD1,TRBV5-1,TGCGCCAGCAGCTGGGGACAGACGGGGAGTATTGAGACCCAGTACTTC,CASSWGQTGSIETQYF